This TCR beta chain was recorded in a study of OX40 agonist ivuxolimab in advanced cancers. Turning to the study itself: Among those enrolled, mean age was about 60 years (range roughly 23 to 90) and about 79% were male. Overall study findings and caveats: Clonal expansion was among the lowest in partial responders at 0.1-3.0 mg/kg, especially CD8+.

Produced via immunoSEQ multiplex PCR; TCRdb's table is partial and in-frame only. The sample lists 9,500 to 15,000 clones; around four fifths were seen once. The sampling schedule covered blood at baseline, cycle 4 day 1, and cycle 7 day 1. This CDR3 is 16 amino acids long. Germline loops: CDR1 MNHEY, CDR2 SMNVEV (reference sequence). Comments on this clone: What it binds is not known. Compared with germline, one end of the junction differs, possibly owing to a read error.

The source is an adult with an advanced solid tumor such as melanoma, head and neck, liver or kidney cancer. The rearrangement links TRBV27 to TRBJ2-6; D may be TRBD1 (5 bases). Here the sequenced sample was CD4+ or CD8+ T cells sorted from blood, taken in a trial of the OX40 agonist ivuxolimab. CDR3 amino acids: CASSLLQRSGASVLTF. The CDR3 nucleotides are TGTGCCAGCAGCTTATTACAGCGCTCTGGGGCCAGCGTCCTGACTTTC.